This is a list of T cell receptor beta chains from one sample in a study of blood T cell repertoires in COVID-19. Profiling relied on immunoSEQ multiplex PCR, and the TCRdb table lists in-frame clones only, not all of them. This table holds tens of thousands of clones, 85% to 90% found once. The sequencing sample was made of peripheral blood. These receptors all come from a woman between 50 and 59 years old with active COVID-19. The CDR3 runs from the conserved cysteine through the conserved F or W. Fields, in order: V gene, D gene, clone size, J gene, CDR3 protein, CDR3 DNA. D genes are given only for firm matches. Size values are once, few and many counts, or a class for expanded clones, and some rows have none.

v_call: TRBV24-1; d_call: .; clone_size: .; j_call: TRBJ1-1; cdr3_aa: CATSDGGRTEAFF; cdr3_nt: TGTGCCACCAGTGATGGAGGGAGGACTGAAGCTTTCTTT
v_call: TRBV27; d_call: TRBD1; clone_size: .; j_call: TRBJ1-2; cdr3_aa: CASSPLPGTGVYGYTF; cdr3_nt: TGTGCCAGCAGTCCCCTCCCAGGGACAGGGGTTTATGGCTACACCTTC
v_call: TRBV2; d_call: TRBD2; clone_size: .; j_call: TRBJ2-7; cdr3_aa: CASSPTLAGTYEQYF; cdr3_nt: TGTGCCAGCAGTCCTACACTAGCGGGGACTTACGAGCAGTACTTC
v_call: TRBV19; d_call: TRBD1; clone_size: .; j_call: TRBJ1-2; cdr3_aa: CASSTRGNYGYTF; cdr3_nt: TGTGCCAGTAGTACCAGGGGGAACTATGGCTACACCTTC
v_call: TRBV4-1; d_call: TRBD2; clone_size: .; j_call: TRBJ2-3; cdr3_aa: CASRIRRLADSTDTQYF; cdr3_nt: TGCGCCAGCAGAATTCGACGACTAGCGGATAGCACAGATACGCAGTATTTT
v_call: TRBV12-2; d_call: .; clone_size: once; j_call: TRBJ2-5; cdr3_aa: CASRPPPAGVNETQYF; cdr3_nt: TGTGCAAGTCGCCCGCCGCCAGCGGGGGTAAACGAGACCCAGTACTTC
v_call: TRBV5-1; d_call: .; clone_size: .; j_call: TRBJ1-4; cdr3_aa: CASSPRESTNEKLFF; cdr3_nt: TGCGCCAGCAGCCCGAGGGAGTCAACTAATGAAAAACTGTTTTTT
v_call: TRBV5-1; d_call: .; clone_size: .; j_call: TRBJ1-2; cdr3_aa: CASTVDNANYGYTF; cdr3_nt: TGCGCCAGCACCGTGGACAACGCTAACTATGGCTACACCTTC
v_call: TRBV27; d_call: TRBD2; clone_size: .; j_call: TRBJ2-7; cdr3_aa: CANRLAGGEQYF; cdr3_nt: TGTGCCAATCGACTAGCGGGAGGCGAGCAGTACTTC
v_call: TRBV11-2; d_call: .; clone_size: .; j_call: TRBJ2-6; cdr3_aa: CATALSGANVLTF; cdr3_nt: TGTGCCACCGCACTATCTGGGGCCAACGTCCTGACTTTC
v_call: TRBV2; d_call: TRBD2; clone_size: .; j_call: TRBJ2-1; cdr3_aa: CATAGTTYNEQFF; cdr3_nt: TGTGCCACCGCCGGGACTACTTACAATGAGCAGTTCTTC
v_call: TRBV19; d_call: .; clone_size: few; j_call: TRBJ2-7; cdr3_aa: CASSIPGAYEQYF; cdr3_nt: TGTGCCAGTAGTATCCCAGGGGCCTACGAGCAGTACTTC
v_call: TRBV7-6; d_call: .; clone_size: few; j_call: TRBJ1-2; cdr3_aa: CASSLAAGLSRLGYTF; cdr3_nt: TGTGCCAGCAGCTTAGCTGCGGGGCTGTCGCGTCTTGGCTACACCTTC
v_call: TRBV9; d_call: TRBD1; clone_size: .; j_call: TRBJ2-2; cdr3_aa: CASSAAGDRGSNTGELFF; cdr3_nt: TGTGCCAGCAGCGCGGCCGGGGACAGGGGATCGAACACCGGGGAGCTGTTTTTT
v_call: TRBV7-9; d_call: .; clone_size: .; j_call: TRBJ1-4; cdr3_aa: CASSLGPVEKLFF; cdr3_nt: TGTGCCAGCAGCTTAGGCCCGGTGGAAAAACTGTTTTTT
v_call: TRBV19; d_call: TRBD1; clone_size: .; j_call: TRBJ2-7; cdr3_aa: CASSQGQGRISHEQYF; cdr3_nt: TGTGCCAGTAGCCAGGGACAGGGAAGAATCTCACACGAGCAGTACTTC
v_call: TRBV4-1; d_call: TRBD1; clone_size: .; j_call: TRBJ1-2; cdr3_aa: CASSLDRVAGYTF; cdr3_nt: TGCGCCAGCAGCCTGGACAGGGTAGCTGGCTACACCTTC
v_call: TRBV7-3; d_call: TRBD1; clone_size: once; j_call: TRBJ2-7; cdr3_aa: CASSLSGQGTSEQYF; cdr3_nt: TGTGCCAGCAGCTTATCCGGACAGGGGACGAGTGAGCAGTACTTC
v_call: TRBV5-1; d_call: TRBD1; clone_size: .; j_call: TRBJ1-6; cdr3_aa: CASSQMGDRGNSPLHF; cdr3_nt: TGCGCCAGCAGCCAAATGGGGGACAGGGGTAATTCACCCCTCCACTTT
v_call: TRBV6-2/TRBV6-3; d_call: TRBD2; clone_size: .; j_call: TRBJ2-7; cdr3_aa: CASSYSPLAGVRTHEQYF; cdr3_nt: TGTGCCAGCAGTTACTCCCCTCTAGCGGGAGTGAGAACCCACGAGCAGTACTTC
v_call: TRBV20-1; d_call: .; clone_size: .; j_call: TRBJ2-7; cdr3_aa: CSARAHREQYF; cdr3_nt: TGCAGTGCTAGAGCACATCGCGAGCAGTACTTC
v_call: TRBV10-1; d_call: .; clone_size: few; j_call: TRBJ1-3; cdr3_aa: CASSESPSSGNTIYF; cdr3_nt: TGCGCCAGCAGTGAGTCCCCGAGCTCTGGAAACACCATATATTTT
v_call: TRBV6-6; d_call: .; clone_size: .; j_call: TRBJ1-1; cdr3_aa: CASSYSGEGTEAFF; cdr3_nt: TGTGCCAGCAGTTACTCAGGGGAGGGCACTGAAGCTTTCTTT
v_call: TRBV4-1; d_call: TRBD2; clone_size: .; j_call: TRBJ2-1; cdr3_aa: CASSVIAGGSYNEQFF; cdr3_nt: TGCGCCAGCAGCGTCATAGCGGGAGGTTCCTACAATGAGCAGTTCTTC
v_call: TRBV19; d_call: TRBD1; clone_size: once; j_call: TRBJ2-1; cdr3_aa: CASSIPGQGANEQFF; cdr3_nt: TGTGCCAGTAGTATACCGGGACAGGGGGCCAATGAGCAGTTCTTC
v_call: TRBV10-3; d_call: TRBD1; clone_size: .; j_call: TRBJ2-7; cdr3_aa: CAISGQGDEQYF; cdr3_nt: TGTGCCATCAGCGGACAGGGAGACGAGCAGTACTTC
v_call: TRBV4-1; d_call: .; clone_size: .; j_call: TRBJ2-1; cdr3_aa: CASSQESLVNNEQFF; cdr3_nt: TGCGCCAGCAGCCAAGAGAGTCTGGTCAACAATGAGCAGTTCTTC
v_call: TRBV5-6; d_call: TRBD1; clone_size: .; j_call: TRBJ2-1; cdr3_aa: CASSLTGDFEQFF; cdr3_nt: TGTGCCAGCAGCCTGACAGGGGATTTTGAGCAGTTCTTC
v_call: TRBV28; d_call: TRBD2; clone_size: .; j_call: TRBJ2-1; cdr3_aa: CASSLPGLAVYNEQFF; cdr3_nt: TGTGCCAGCAGTTTACCGGGGCTAGCGGTCTACAATGAGCAGTTCTTC
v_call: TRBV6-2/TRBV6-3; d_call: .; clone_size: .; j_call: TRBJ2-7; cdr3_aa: CASSYPLEQYEQYF; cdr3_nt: TGTGCCAGCAGTTACCCACTAGAACAGTACGAGCAGTACTTC
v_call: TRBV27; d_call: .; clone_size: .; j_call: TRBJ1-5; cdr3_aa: CASRIEEICNQPQHF; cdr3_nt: TGTGCCAGCAGGATAGAGGAGATCTGCAATCAGCCCCAGCATTTT
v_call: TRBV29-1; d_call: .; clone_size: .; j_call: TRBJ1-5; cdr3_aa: CSVGLGEYQPQHF; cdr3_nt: TGCAGCGTTGGGTTAGGGGAATATCAGCCCCAGCATTTT
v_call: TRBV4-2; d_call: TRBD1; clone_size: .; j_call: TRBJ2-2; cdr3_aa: CASSSTGASGPYTGELFF; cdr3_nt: TGTGCCAGCAGCTCAACAGGGGCTAGTGGCCCTTACACCGGGGAGCTGTTTTTT
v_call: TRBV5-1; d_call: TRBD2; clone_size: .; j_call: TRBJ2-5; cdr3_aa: CASSLGLARQETQYF; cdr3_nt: TGCGCCAGCAGCTTGGGACTAGCGCGCCAAGAGACCCAGTACTTC
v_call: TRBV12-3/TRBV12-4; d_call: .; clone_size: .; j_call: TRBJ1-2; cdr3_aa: CASSPRGVYGYTF; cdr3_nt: TGTGCCAGCAGTCCGCGGGGGGTCTATGGCTACACCTTC
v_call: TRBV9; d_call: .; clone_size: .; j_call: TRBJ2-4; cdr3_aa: CASSGADIQYF; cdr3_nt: TGTGCCAGCAGCGGAGCGGACATTCAGTACTTC
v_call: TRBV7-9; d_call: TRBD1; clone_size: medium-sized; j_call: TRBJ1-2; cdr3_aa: CASSLAGTDYGYTF; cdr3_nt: TGTGCCAGCAGCTTAGCCGGGACAGACTATGGCTACACCTTC